These 23 T cell receptor beta chains share one sample of origin, sequenced in a study of T cell repertoires in cytomegalovirus infection. TCRdb called the reads again in MiXCR, with one record for every CDR3 protein. Found here are about 180,000 distinct CDR3 sequences, 15% to 20% of them singletons; the top ten hold approximately 25%. Sequenced material: CD8+ T cells from PBMCs. These receptor sequences come from a human donor in good health (CMV status not recorded). Some clones in this sample may be carry-over from other donors' samples.

This clonotype was found a few times. V gene TRBV28 combines with J gene TRBJ1-1; D is ambiguous. Trimming took 4 bases from V and 8 from J, leaving 8 bases between them. Germline values: CDR1 MDHEN, CDR2 SYDVKM. This CDR3 is built from 11 residues. CDR3: CASSYGPEAFF. CDR3 coding DNA: TGTGCCAGCAGTTATGGGCCAGAAGCTTTCTTT.

The chain links TRBV2 to TRBJ2-1; 7 bases map to TRBD1. The CDR3 totals 17 residues. V lost 2 bases to trimming and J lost 2 bases; unmatched junction nucleotides: 9. The V gene's germline CDR1 is SNHLY and CDR2 FYNNEI. CDR3 loop: CASSEQGTASTYNEQFF. DNA of the CDR3: TGTGCCAGCAGTGAACAGGGGACAGCAAGTACCTACAATGAGCAGTTCTTC.

V gene TRBV7-2 combines with J gene TRBJ1-3; 7 positions match TRBD1. The CDR3 is made up of 15 amino acids. The V and J ends lost 1 base and 4 bases, in that order; junction bases with no gene match: 4. Germline V gene data show CDR1 as SGHTA and CDR2 as FQGNSA. CDR3 coding DNA: TGTGCCAGCAGCTTAGAAGAGGGACAGGGAAACACCATATATTTT. Its translation is CASSLEEGQGNTIYF. The full variable domain, rest sourced from reference TRBV7-2 and TRBJ1-3, is GAGVSQSPSNKVTEKGKDVELRCDPISGHTALYWYRQSLGQGLEFLIYFQGNSAPDKSGLPSDRFSAERTGGSVSTLTIQRTQQEDSAVYLCASSLEEGQGNTIYFGEGSWLTVV.

This clonotype has only a few counts. The J gene is TRBJ1-1, the V gene TRBV10-2; D not certain. This CDR3 is built from 17 residues. Germline values: CDR1 WSHSY, CDR2 SAAADI. V was trimmed by 0 bases and J by 1 base, leaving 15 bases between them. In DNA form, the CDR3 reads TGCGCCAGCAGTGAGTCGGTGGGGTTAACAAAGAACACTGAAGCTTTCTTT. Translating gives CASSESVGLTKNTEAFF.

This chain joins TRBV27 and TRBJ2-7; 7 positions agree with TRBD1. The CDR3 spans 13 residues. The V gene's germline CDR1 is MNHEY and CDR2 SMNVEV (reference sequence). After removal of 8 bases from V and 7 bases from J, the junction contained 11 bases not matched to a gene. The CDR3: CASFSQGLREQYF. The DNA of the CDR3 is TGTGCCAGCTTCTCACAGGGGCTGCGGGAGCAGTACTTC.

This clonotype was seen a few times. CDR3 in DNA: TGTGCCAGCAGTGACAGGGGCCGTTCACCCCTCCACTTT. Translating gives CASSDRGRSPLHF. The V call is TRBV6-6, the J call TRBJ1-6; 8 nucleotides line up with TRBD1. CDR1 is MNHNY and CDR2 is SVGAGI in the germline V gene (reference sequence). Trimming removed 5 bases from V and 9 bases from J; junction bases left unmatched: 3. This CDR3 has 13 amino acids.

This clonotype was observed a few times. V usage is TRBV2 and J usage is TRBJ2-2; TRBD1 agrees at 7 bases. Germline V gives CDR1 SNHLY, CDR2 FYNNEI. The V segment lost 4 bases and the J segment 4 bases; nucleotides outside the gene matches: 9. CDR3 length: 16 residues. CDR3 region: CASSGPGGVITGELFF. The CDR3 DNA is TGTGCCAGCAGTGGCCCAGGGGGTGTAATCACCGGGGAGCTGTTTTTT.

J is TRBJ2-1 and V is TRBV20-1, with 7 bases matching TRBD1. V was clipped by 2 bases and J by 8 bases; unmatched bases: 6. Looked up from germline, CDR1 is DFQATT and CDR2 is SNEGSKA (reference sequence). The CDR3 extends over 13 amino acids. CDR3: CSARKDRVDEQFF. The CDR3 coding sequence is TGCAGTGCTAGAAAAGACAGGGTCGATGAGCAGTTCTTC.

This CDR3 is CSARDVVGGEGYGYTF. For the CDR3, the DNA is TGCAGTGCTAGAGATGTGGTAGGGGGGGAGGGCTATGGCTACACCTTC. The V and J genes are TRBV20-1 and TRBJ1-2; a weak D match, TRBD1 (6 bases). V was pared by 0 bases and J by 4 bases, with 18 bases between. The CDR3 is 16 residues long. Germline lookup yields CDR1 DFQATT and CDR2 SNEGSKA (reference sequence).

This clonotype was seen more than once but under ten times. The CDR3 DNA sequence: TGTGCCAGCAGCTTGCGTGGCTCGAACTACGAGCAGTACTTC. It codes for CASSLRGSNYEQYF. This chain connects TRBV14 to TRBJ2-7; no definite D call. Trimming took off 5 bases at V and 3 bases at J, with 14 bases between the two ends. This CDR3 is 14 amino acids long. CDR1 and CDR2 from the germline V gene are SGHDN and FVKESK. Together with reference TRBV14 and TRBJ2-7, the CDR3 gives the full variable domain: EAGVTQFPSHSVIEKGQTVTLRCDPISGHDNLYWYRRVMGKEIKFLLHFVKESKQDESGMPNNRFLAERTGGTYSTLKVQPAELEDSGVYFCASSLRGSNYEQYFGPGTRLTVT.

The rearrangement uses TRBV20-1 and TRBJ2-1, with D possibly being TRBD1 or TRBD2 (5 bases each). V shed 5 bases and J shed 3 bases, with 5 bases lying between them. Germline assignment: CDR1 DFQATT and CDR2 SNEGSKA (reference sequence). The CDR3 loop spans 11 amino acids. The CDR3 DNA reads as TGCAGTGCTGGGGGCTACAATGAGCAGTTCTTC. It codes for CSAGGYNEQFF.

The sample holds a few counts of this clonotype. The rearrangement uses TRBV15 and TRBJ1-2; 7 positions agree with TRBD1. Losses at the gene ends were 1 base for V and 4 bases for J; bases not matched to a gene: 9. CDR1 LNHNV and CDR2 YYDKDF come from the germline V gene (reference sequence). The CDR3 has 16 residues. The DNA for the CDR3 is TGTGCCACCAGCAGAGTCCGGGACAGAGGTTCCTATGGCTACACCTTC. Amino acids: CATSRVRDRGSYGYTF.

The chain recombines TRBV12-3 or TRBV12-4 with TRBJ2-2; the D gene is possibly TRBD1 (5 bases). Trimming took 7 bases from V and 4 from J, leaving 13 bases between them. The CDR3 length is 14 residues. The CDR3 DNA reads as TGTGCCAGCATCGGACAAGCAGTCACCGGGGAGCTGTTTTTT. This gives the protein CASIGQAVTGELFF.

This chain joins TRBV7-6 and TRBJ2-7; D might be TRBD2 (5 bases). From germline, CDR1 is SGHVS and CDR2 FNYEAQ. The CDR3 is made up of 14 amino acids. The V gene lost 1 base and the J gene lost 2 bases, with 9 bases spanning the gap. CDR3 residues: CASSLDGGPYEQYF. The CDR3 coding sequence is TGTGCCAGCAGCTTAGATGGAGGCCCCTACGAGCAGTACTTC.

A few counts support this clonotype. V gene TRBV28 combines with J gene TRBJ2-3, with 11 bases lining up with TRBD2. The CDR3 totals 15 residues. CDR1 and CDR2 from the germline V gene are MDHEN and SYDVKM. Trimming removed 5 bases from V and 3 bases from J; junction bases left unmatched: 4. The CDR3 DNA reads TGTGCCAGCAGTATAGCGGGGGGGCTTACAGATACGCAGTATTTT. Translating gives CASSIAGGLTDTQYF.

The chain recombines TRBV7-6 with TRBJ2-7, with 7 bases fitting TRBD2. Germline V gene sequence: CDR1 SGHVS, CDR2 FNYEAQ. The CDR3 totals 17 residues. V was pared by 1 base and J by 1 base, with 10 bases of the junction left unmatched. CDR3 nucleotides: TGTGCCAGCAGCTTAGAGGGGAGGGGCATCGGGTCCTACGAGCAGTACTTC. As protein: CASSLEGRGIGSYEQYF.

V usage is TRBV5-6 and J usage is TRBJ2-7, with a weak D call TRBD1 (5 bases). The germline CDR1 and CDR2 sequences are SGHDT and YYEEEE. V was pared by 3 bases and J by 0 bases, with 7 bases between. This CDR3 region has 13 residues. The CDR3 bases are TGTGCCAGCAGCTCAGGGAACTCCTACGAGCAGTACTTC. Translation: CASSSGNSYEQYF.

CDR3: CASSWETDQETQYF. The CDR3 nucleotides read TGTGCCAGCAGCTGGGAGACGGACCAAGAGACCCAGTACTTC. The rearrangement links TRBV7-9 to TRBJ2-5; maybe TRBD2 (5 bases). Germline CDR1 reads SEHNR; CDR2 reads FQNEAQ (reference sequence). This CDR3 is built from 14 residues. Trimming cost V 4 bases and J 0 bases, with 9 bases left between them.

The chain employs TRBV11-2 and TRBJ2-3; D is perhaps TRBD1 or TRBD2 (5 bases each). The CDR3 totals 18 residues. Germline CDR1 and CDR2: SGHAT and FQNNGV. V was clipped by 0 bases and J by 0 bases, with 16 bases between them. This chain's CDR3 is CASSLDIQGRTSTDTQYF. The CDR3 region has the DNA TGTGCCAGCAGCTTAGATATCCAGGGAAGGACTAGCACAGATACGCAGTATTTT.

The chain joins TRBV7-8 to TRBJ1-1; TRBD1 might be the D (5 bases). The V and J ends lost 2 bases and 6 bases respectively, with 13 bases between them. The CDR3 is 14 amino acids. Germline V gene data show CDR1 as SGHVS and CDR2 as FQNEAQ. CDR3 in DNA: TGTGCCAGCAGCTTAAGAGGGAGGGGAGCTGAAGCTTTCTTT. This codes for CASSLRGRGAEAFF.

This sequence joins TRBV7-9 and TRBJ2-3, with 11 positions matching TRBD1. The CDR3 consists of 15 residues. V trimming: 5 bases; J trimming: 4 bases; junction bases outside the gene matches: 5. Germline CDR1 SEHNR, CDR2 FQNEAQ (reference sequence). CDR3 amino acids: CASSEGQGAADTQYF. CDR3 DNA: TGTGCCAGCAGCGAAGGACAGGGGGCGGCAGATACGCAGTATTTT. Looking up the rest from reference TRBV7-9 and TRBJ2-3 gives the full variable domain: DTGVSQNPRHKITKRGQNVTFRCDPISEHNRLYWYRQTLGQGPEFLTYFQNEAQLEKSRLLSDRFSAERPKGSFSTLEIQRTEQGDSAMYLCASSEGQGAADTQYFGPGTRLTVL.

This clonotype was seen more than once but under ten times. The rearrangement uses TRBV7-8 and TRBJ2-7; D is perhaps TRBD2 (6 bases). Germline assignment: CDR1 SGHVS and CDR2 FQNEAQ. V was clipped by 0 bases and J by 7 bases, with 16 bases between them. The CDR3 contains 15 residues. CDR3 DNA: TGTGCCAGCAGCTTAGCCGGGAGTCACTTTATAGAGCAGTACTTC. It is translated as CASSLAGSHFIEQYF.

The chain employs TRBV20-1 and TRBJ1-2; D is possibly TRBD1 (6 bases). This CDR3 has 16 residues. CDR1 is DFQATT and CDR2 is SNEGSKA in the germline V gene (reference sequence). The V and J ends lost 2 bases and 6 bases respectively, with 22 bases between them. The chain's CDR3 is CSARRGARYVTDGYTF. In DNA, the CDR3 is TGCAGTGCTAGACGGGGGGCGAGGTATGTCACGGATGGCTACACCTTC.